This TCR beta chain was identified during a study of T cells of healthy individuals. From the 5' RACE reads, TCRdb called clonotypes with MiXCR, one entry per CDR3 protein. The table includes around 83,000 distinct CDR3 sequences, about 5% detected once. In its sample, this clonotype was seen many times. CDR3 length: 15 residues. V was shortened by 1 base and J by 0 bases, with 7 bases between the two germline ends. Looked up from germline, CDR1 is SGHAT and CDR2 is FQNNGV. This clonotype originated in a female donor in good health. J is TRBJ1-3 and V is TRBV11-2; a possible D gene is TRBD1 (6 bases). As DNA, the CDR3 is TGTGCCAGCAGCTTAGGGACAGCCTCTGGAAACACCATATATTTT. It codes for CASSLGTASGNTIYF.